These 11 T cell receptor beta chains originate from one sample sequenced in a study of OX40 agonist ivuxolimab in advanced cancers. Libraries were prepared by immunoSEQ multiplex PCR; TCRdb keeps only in-frame clonotypes and omits some of them. This table has 62,000 or so clones, 84% appearing once. The sequences come from CD4+ or CD8+ T cells sorted from blood, collected in a trial of the OX40 agonist ivuxolimab. The receptors shown here come from an adult with an advanced solid tumor such as melanoma, head and neck, liver or kidney cancer.

The CDR3 sequence is CASSGGQGVTYEQYF. CDR3 in DNA: TGTGCCAGCAGCGGGGGACAGGGGGTAACCTACGAGCAGTACTTC. This chain uses TRBV9 with TRBJ2-7, with TRBD1 matching over 11 bases. The CDR3 has 15 residues. Germline trimming cut 3 bases from V and 2 bases from J; bases unmatched to any gene: 4. The germline gives CDR1 SGDLS, CDR2 YYNGEE.

This clone came up once. The chain links TRBV10-3 to TRBJ2-5, with a possible D match to TRBD1 (5 bases). Trimming left V 4 bases short and J 0 bases short, with 9 bases between. This CDR3 is 14 amino acids long. Germline V gene lookup returns CDR1 ENHRY and CDR2 SYGVKD. CDR3 region: CAISGKGNQETQYF. The CDR3 bases are TGTGCCATCAGTGGTAAGGGGAACCAAGAGACCCAGTACTTC.

The chain joins TRBV19 to TRBJ1-5; TRBD1 agrees at 7 bases. This CDR3 region has 19 residues. Per the germline V gene, CDR1 is LNHDA and CDR2 is SQIVND (reference sequence). V lost 3 bases to trimming and J lost 0 bases; unmatched junction nucleotides: 14. The CDR3 DNA reads as TGTGCCAGTAGTATCAGGTCCGGGACAGTGCTGTATAGCAATCAGCCCCAGCATTTT. Its protein is CASSIRSGTVLYSNQPQHF. The entire variable domain, with the rest obtained from reference TRBV19 and TRBJ1-5, is as follows: DGGITQSPKYLFRKEGQNVTLSCEQNLNHDAMYWYRQDPGQGLRLIYYSQIVNDFQKGDIAEGYSVSREKKESFPLTVTSAQKNPTAFYLCASSIRSGTVLYSNQPQHFGDGTRLSIL.

With regard to this clone: Since a much larger clone is just one base distant, this may be a read error. The chain links TRBV6-8 to TRBJ1-3, with D uncertain. CDR1 is MNHGY and CDR2 is SAAAGT in the germline V gene. The CDR3 is 13 residues long. The V and J ends lost 4 bases and 0 bases respectively, with 4 bases between them. The CDR3 DNA follows: TGTGCCAGCAGTTGGGACTCTGGAAACACCATATATTTT. This sequence encodes CASSWDSGNTIYF.

The chain is built from TRBV5-4 and TRBJ2-3, with 9 bases aligning to TRBD2. CDR1 is SGHNT and CDR2 is YYREEE in the germline V gene (reference sequence). V shed 0 bases, J shed 8 bases, and the junction held 10 bases outside the gene matches. The CDR3 contains 16 residues. The chain's CDR3 is CASSLAGGGGAGTQYF. In nucleotides, the CDR3 is TGTGCCAGCAGCTTGGCTGGTGGCGGGGGGGCAGGTACGCAGTATTTT.

V and J are TRBV29-1 and TRBJ2-1; D might be TRBD1 or TRBD2, each matching 6 bases. CDR1 SQVTM and CDR2 ANQGSEA come from the germline V gene. The CDR3 is 13 amino acids. V was pared by 7 bases and J by 1 base, with 11 bases between. CDR3 bases: TGCAGCGCCCAGGGGAGGTCCTACAATGAGCAGTTCTTC. This encodes CSAQGRSYNEQFF.

The sample holds a few counts of this clone. V usage is TRBV2 and J usage is TRBJ1-5; tentative D call: TRBD1 (5 bases). The CDR3 contains 13 residues. V was clipped by 6 bases and J by 2 bases, with 8 bases between them. The V gene's germline CDR1 is SNHLY and CDR2 FYNNEI. The DNA of the CDR3 is TGTGCCAGCAGACTGACAGGCAATCAGCCCCAGCATTTT. This translates into CASRLTGNQPQHF.

This clone was seen a single time. V and J are TRBV27 and TRBJ2-5; 7 nucleotides line up with TRBD1. Germline V gene sequence: CDR1 MNHEY, CDR2 SMNVEV (reference sequence). CDR3 length: 14 amino acids. The junction had 3 bases not matched to a gene; V was cut back by 5 bases and J by 0 bases. CDR3 in amino acids: CASSPGTDQETQYF. The DNA of the CDR3 is TGTGCCAGCAGTCCTGGGACAGACCAAGAGACCCAGTACTTC.

This chain uses TRBV5-1 with TRBJ1-1; D is possibly TRBD1 (5 bases). Germline CDR1 and CDR2: SGHRS and YFSETQ. V lost 4 bases, J lost 1 base, and 8 bases lay in between. The CDR3 consists of 13 residues. The CDR3 reads CASSTGQNTEAFF. DNA of the CDR3: TGCGCCAGCAGCACCGGACAGAACACTGAAGCTTTCTTT.

This clone was observed a few times. J is TRBJ2-7 and V is TRBV14, with a tentative D call TRBD1 (5 bases). In germline, CDR1 is SGHDN, CDR2 FVKESK. Trimming took off 5 bases at V and 2 bases at J, with 22 bases between the two ends. This CDR3 spans 17 amino acids. The CDR3 nucleotides are TGTGCCAGCAGCGCCAGCGTCAAACAGGCGAATGCCTACGAGCAGTACTTC. Residues: CASSASVKQANAYEQYF.

The V gene is TRBV18, the J gene TRBJ2-1; 9 positions match TRBD1. This CDR3 is 14 amino acids long. CDR1 is KGHSH and CDR2 is LQKENI in the germline V gene. J was trimmed by 8 bases and V by 5 bases; bases with no gene match: 7. CDR3 nucleotides: TGTGCCAGCTCATTACAGGGGGCTGGGGATGAGCAGTTCTTC. It yields the protein CASSLQGAGDEQFF.